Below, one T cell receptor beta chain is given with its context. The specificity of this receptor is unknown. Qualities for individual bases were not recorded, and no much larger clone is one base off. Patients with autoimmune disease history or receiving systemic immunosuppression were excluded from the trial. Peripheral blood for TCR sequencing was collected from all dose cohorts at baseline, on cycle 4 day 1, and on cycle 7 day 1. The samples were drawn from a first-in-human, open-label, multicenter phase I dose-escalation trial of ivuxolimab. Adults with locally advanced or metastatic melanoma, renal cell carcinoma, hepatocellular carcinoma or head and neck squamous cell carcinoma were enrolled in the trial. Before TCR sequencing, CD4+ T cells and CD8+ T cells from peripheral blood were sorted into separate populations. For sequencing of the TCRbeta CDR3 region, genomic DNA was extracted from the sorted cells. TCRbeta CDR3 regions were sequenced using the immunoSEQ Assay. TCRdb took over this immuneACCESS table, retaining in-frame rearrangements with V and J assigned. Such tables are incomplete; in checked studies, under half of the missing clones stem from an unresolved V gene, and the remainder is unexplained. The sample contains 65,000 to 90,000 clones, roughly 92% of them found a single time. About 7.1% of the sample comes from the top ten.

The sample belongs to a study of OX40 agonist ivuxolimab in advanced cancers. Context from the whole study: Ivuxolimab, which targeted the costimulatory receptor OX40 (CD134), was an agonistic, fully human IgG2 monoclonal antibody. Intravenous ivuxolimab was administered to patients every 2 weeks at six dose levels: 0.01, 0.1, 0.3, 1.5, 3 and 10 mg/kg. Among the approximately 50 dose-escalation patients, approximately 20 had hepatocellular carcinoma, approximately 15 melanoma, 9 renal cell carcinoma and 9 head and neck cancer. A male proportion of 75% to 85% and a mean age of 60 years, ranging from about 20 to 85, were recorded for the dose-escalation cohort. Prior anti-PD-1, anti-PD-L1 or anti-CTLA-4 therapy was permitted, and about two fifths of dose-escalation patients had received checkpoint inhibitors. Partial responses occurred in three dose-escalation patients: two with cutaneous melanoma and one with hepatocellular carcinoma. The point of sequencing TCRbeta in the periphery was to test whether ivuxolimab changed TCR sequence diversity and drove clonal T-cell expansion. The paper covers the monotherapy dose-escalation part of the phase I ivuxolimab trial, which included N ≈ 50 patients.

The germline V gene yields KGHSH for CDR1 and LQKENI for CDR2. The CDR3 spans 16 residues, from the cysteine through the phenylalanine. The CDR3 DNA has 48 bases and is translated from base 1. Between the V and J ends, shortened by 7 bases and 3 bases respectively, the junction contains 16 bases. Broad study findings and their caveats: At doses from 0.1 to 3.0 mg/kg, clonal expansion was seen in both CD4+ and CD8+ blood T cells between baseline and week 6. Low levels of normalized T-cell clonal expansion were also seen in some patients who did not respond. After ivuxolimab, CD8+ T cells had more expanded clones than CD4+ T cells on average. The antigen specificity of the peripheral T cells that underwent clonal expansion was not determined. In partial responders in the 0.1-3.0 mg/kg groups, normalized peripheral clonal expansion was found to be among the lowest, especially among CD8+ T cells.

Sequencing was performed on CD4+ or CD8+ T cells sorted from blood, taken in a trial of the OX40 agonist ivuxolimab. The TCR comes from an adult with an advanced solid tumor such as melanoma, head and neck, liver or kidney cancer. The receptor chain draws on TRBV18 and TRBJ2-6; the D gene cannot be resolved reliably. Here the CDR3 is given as CASWGTGALGANVLTF. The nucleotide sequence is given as TGTGCCAGCTGGGGTACGGGCGCGCTTGGGGCCAACGTCCTGACTTTC.